The text below deals with one T cell receptor beta chain. The antigen is undetermined. This entry is derived from a study of OX40 agonist ivuxolimab in advanced cancers. Study-level background: Partial responses were achieved by three patients, of whom one had hepatocellular carcinoma and two had cutaneous melanoma.

Regarding the study as a whole: Which antigen the expanded peripheral T cells recognized is unknown.

Using immunoSEQ multiplex PCR, the repertoire was profiled, and TCRdb retains in-frame clones only, with some absent. The data show approximately 13,000 clones, around two thirds seen once. The CDR3 extends over 13 amino acids. Trimming left V 2 bases short and J 2 bases short, with 5 bases between. The germline V gene has CDR1 SGHDT and CDR2 YYEEEE. This specimen consisted of CD4+ or CD8+ T cells sorted from blood, obtained in a trial of the OX40 agonist ivuxolimab. The sequence was collected from an adult with an advanced solid tumor such as melanoma, head and neck, liver or kidney cancer. V and J are TRBV5-6 and TRBJ2-1; D is unresolved. CDR3 region: CASSFWTYNEQFF. The CDR3 DNA follows: TGTGCCAGCAGCTTTTGGACCTACAATGAGCAGTTCTTC.